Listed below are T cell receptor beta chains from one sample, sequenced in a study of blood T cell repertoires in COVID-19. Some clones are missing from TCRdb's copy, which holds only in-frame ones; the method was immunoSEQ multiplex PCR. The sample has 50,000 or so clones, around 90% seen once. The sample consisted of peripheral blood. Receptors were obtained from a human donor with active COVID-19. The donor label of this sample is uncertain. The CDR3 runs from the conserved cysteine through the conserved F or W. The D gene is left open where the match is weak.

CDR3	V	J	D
CASRPGVGANYGYTF	TRBV4-1	TRBJ1-2	.
CASSVEVAGSSYEQYF	TRBV9	TRBJ2-7	TRBD2
CASSLGQGAYGYTF	TRBV5-1	TRBJ1-2	TRBD1
CASSLPGTNEKLFF	TRBV4-1	TRBJ1-4	.
CASSLPRGRGHPGELFF	TRBV7-9	TRBJ2-2	TRBD1
CASSPQGVKGTGELFF	TRBV6-4	TRBJ2-2	TRBD1
CASSEPRQERNYGYTF	TRBV2	TRBJ1-2	.
CASSLFRLVSYNEQFF	TRBV5-6	TRBJ2-1	.
CASGLGGTSGNTGELFF	TRBV12-5	TRBJ2-2	TRBD2
CASSSGFNQPQHF	TRBV2	TRBJ1-5	.
CASSQSGEGVDNQPQHF	TRBV5-1	TRBJ1-5	.
CASSLIQGSEAFF	TRBV7-9	TRBJ1-1	.
CASSQAGPGKENEQFF	TRBV4-2	TRBJ2-1	.
CASSSGLAAHNEQFF	TRBV5-1	TRBJ2-1	TRBD2
CASSRQGMNTDTQYF	TRBV2	TRBJ2-3	TRBD1
CASMSGGASYEQYF	TRBV11-2	TRBJ2-7	TRBD2
CASSVIRGPGGKLFF	TRBV6-5	TRBJ1-4	TRBD1
CASSLDIQETQYF	TRBV11-3	TRBJ2-5	.
CASSPQRLTEAFF	TRBV4-2	TRBJ1-1	.
CASSLGVKGQNYEQYF	TRBV5-6	TRBJ2-7	TRBD1
CASSIAGRREGYTF	TRBV19	TRBJ1-2	.
CASRNTWDNLYEQYF	TRBV7-2	TRBJ2-7	.
CASSTLRASQYF	TRBV12-3/TRBV12-4	TRBJ2-3	.
CASSLEGLTEAFF	TRBV7-9	TRBJ1-1	.
CASSPYRIPSSYNSPLHF	TRBV2	TRBJ1-6	.
CASSQDFWSGGAENNEQFF	TRBV3-1/TRBV3-2	TRBJ2-1	TRBD2
CASSSGLLDLKEQYF	TRBV5-1	TRBJ2-7	.
CAISEERSNQPQHF	TRBV10-3	TRBJ1-5	.
CASSQDLRAGWEDEQYF	TRBV4-1	TRBJ2-7	.
CAISESTSGNTDTQYF	TRBV10-3	TRBJ2-3	TRBD2
CASSLAGLGSNEQFF	TRBV7-3	TRBJ2-1	.
CASSVDYSSYNEQFF	TRBV9	TRBJ2-1	.
CASSLTHTGQYF	TRBV28	TRBJ2-7	.
CASSLEEGSSEQYF	TRBV5-4	TRBJ2-7	.
CSASGSGGGGETQYF	TRBV20-1	TRBJ2-5	TRBD2
CASSLRSRGEQYF	TRBV11-1	TRBJ2-7	.
CASSSDRGGQLFF	TRBV2	TRBJ1-4	TRBD1
CASSPDRETEQFF	TRBV7-2	TRBJ2-1	TRBD1
CASIVGGDGEQFF	TRBV7-9	TRBJ2-1	.
CASGVGAGDEQYF	TRBV5-1	TRBJ2-7	TRBD2
CASSPPGLGTYNEQFF	TRBV27	TRBJ2-1	TRBD2
CASSQGTMQYF	TRBV4-1	TRBJ2-7	.
CASSLTAGPTEKLFF	TRBV5-1	TRBJ1-4	.
CASSLAKGASPNEQFF	TRBV7-9	TRBJ2-1	TRBD1
CASREGPYNEQFF	TRBV27	TRBJ2-1	.